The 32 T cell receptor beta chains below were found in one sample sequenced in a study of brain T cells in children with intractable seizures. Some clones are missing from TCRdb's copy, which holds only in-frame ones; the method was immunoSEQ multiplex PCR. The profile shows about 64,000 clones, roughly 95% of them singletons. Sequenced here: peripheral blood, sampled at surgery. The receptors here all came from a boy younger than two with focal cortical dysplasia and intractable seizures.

The CDR3 DNA follows: TGTGCCAGTAGTCTGGGACAGGGCGAGCAGTACTTC. This gives the protein CASSLGQGEQYF. The chain joins TRBV19 to TRBJ2-7, with 9 bases fitting TRBD1. Germline lookup yields CDR1 LNHDA and CDR2 SQIVND (reference sequence). CDR3 length equals 12 residues. J was trimmed by 6 bases and V by 5 bases; bases with no gene match: 2.

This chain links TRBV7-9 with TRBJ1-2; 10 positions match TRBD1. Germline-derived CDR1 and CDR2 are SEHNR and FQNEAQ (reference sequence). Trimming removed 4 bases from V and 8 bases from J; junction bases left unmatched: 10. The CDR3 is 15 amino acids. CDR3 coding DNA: TGTGCCAGCAGCTCCCGGGACAGGGGAGCTCGAGGCTACACCTTC. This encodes CASSSRDRGARGYTF.

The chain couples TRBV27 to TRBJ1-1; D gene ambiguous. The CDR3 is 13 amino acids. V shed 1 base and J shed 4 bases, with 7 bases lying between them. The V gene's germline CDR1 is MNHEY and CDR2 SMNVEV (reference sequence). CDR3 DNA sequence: TGTGCCAGCAGTTTATACCGGGGCACTGAAGCTTTCTTT. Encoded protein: CASSLYRGTEAFF.

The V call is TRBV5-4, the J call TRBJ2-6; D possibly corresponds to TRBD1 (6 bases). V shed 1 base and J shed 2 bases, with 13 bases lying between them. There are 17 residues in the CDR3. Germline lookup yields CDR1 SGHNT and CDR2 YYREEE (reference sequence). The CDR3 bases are TGTGCCAGCAGCTTGCAAACAGGGCAGGCTGGGGCCAACGTCCTGACTTTC. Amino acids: CASSLQTGQAGANVLTF.

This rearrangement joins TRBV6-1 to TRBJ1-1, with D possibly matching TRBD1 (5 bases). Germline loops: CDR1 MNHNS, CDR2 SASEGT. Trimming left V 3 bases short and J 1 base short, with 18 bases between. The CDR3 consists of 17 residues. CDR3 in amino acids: CASSDLIGAGRNTEAFF. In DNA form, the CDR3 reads TGTGCCAGCAGTGATCTAATTGGGGCAGGGAGGAACACTGAAGCTTTCTTT.

CDR3 nucleotide sequence: TGTGCCAGCGGGAGGAGCCCTGGCTATGGCTACACCTTC. Protein: CASGRSPGYGYTF. The chain employs TRBV7-2 and TRBJ1-2; unclear D gene. Germline CDR1 is SGHTA and CDR2 is FQGNSA. This CDR3 comprises 13 residues. Trimming took off 8 bases at V and 4 bases at J, with 14 bases between the two ends.

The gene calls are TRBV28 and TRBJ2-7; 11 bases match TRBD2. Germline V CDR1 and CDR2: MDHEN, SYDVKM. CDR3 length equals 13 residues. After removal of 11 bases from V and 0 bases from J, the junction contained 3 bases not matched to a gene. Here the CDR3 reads CAAGTSGSYEQYF. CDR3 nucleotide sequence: TGTGCCGCTGGGACTAGCGGCTCCTACGAGCAGTACTTC. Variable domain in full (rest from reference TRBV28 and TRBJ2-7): DVKVTQSSRYLVKRTGEKVFLECVQDMDHENMFWYRQDPGLGLRLIYFSYDVKMKEKGDIPEGYSVSREKKERFSLILESASTNQTSMYLCAAGTSGSYEQYFGPGTRLTVT.

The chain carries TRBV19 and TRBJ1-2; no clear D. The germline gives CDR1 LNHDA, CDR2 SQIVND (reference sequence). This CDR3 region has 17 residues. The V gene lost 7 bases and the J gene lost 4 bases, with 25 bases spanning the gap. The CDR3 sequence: CASTAYSAASRGYGYTF. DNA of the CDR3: TGTGCCAGTACCGCCTATTCGGCAGCCTCTAGAGGCTATGGCTACACCTTC. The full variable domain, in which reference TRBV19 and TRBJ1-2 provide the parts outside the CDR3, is DGGITQSPKYLFRKEGQNVTLSCEQNLNHDAMYWYRQDPGQGLRLIYYSQIVNDFQKGDIAEGYSVSREKKESFPLTVTSAQKNPTAFYLCASTAYSAASRGYGYTFGSGTRLTVV.

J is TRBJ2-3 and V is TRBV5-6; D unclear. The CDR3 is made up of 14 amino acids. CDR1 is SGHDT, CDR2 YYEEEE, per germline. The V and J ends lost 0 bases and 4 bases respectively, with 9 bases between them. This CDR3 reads CASSLDPGADTQYF. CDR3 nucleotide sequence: TGTGCCAGCAGCTTGGATCCGGGCGCAGATACGCAGTATTTT.

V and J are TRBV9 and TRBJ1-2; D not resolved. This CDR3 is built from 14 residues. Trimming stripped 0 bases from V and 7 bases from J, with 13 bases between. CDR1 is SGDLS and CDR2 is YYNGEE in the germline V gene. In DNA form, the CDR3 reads TGTGCCAGCAGCGTAGGGAGGAGGGTAGGTGGCTACACCTTC. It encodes CASSVGRRVGGYTF.

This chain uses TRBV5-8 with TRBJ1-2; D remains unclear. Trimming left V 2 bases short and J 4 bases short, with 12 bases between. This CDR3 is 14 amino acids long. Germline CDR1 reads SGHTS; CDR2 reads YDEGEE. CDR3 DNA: TGTGCCAGCAGCTTTAGGCAGGAGGTCTATGGCTACACCTTC. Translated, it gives CASSFRQEVYGYTF.

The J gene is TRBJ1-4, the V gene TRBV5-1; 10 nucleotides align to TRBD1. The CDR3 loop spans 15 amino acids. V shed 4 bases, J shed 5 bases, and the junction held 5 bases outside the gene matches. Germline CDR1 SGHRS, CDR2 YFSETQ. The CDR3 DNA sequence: TGCGCCAGCAGCCCGACGGGACAGGGGAATGAAAAACTGTTTTTT. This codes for CASSPTGQGNEKLFF.

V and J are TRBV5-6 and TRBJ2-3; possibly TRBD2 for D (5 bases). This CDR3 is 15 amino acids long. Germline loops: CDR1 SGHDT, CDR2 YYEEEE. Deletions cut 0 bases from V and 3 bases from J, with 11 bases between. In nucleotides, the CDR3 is TGTGCCAGCAGCTTGGAGGTGGGCGGGACAGATACGCAGTATTTT. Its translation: CASSLEVGGTDTQYF.

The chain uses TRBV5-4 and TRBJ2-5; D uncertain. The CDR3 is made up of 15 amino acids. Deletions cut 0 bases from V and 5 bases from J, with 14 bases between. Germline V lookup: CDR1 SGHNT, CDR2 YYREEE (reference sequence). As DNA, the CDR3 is TGTGCCAGCAGCTTGGCCGCTGGATATCAGGAGACCCAGTACTTC. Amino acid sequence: CASSLAAGYQETQYF.

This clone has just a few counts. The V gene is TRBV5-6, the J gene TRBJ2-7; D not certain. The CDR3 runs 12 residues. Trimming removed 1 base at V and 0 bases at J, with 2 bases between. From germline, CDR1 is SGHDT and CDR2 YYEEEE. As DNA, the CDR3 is TGTGCCAGCAGCTTGCTCTCCTACGAGCAGTACTTC. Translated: CASSLLSYEQYF.

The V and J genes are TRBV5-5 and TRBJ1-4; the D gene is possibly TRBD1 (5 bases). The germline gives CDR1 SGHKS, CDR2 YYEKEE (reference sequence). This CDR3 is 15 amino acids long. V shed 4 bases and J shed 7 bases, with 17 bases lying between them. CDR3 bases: TGTGCCAGCAGCGCAACTCTCACAGGAGGTGAAAAACTGTTTTTT. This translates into CASSATLTGGEKLFF.

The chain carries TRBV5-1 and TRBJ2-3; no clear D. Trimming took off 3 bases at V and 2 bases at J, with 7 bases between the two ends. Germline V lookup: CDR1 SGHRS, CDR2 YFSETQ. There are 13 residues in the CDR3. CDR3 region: CASSSVDTDTQYF. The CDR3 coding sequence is TGCGCCAGCAGCTCGGTCGACACAGATACGCAGTATTTT.

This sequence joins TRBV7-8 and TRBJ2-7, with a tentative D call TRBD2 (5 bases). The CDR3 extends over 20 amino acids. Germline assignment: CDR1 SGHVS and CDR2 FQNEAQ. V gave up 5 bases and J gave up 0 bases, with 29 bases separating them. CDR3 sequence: CASSLPSTLSRGTSSYEQYF. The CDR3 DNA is TGTGCCAGCAGCCTGCCTAGCACCCTTAGCCGCGGAACAAGCTCCTACGAGCAGTACTTC.

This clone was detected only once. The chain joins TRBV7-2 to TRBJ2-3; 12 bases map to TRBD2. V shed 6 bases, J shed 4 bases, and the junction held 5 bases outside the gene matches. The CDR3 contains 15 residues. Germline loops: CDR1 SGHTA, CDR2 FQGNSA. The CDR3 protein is CASSLRTSGADTQYF. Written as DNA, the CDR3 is TGTGCCAGCAGTTTGAGGACTAGCGGGGCAGATACGCAGTATTTT.

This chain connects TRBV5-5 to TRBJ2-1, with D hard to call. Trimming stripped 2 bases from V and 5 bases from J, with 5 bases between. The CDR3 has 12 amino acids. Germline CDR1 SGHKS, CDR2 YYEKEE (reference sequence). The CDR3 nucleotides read TGTGCCAGCAGCTTTTCGAACAATGAGCAGTTCTTC. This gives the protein CASSFSNNEQFF.

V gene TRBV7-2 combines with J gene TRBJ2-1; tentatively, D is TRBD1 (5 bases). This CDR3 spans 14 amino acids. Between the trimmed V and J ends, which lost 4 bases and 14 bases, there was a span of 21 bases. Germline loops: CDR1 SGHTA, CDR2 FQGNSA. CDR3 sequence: CASSSDYQGFVKFF. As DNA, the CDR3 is TGTGCCAGCAGCTCAGATTACCAGGGTTTTGTTAAGTTCTTC.

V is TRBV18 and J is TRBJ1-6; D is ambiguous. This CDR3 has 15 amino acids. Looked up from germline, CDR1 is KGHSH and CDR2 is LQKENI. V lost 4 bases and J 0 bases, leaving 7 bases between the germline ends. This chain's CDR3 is CASSQPSSYNSPLHF. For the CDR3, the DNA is TGTGCCAGCTCACAGCCAAGCTCCTATAATTCACCCCTCCACTTT. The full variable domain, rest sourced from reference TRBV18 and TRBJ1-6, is NAGVMQNPRHLVRRRGQEARLRCSPMKGHSHVYWYRQLPEEGLKFMVYLQKENIIDESGMPKERFSAEFPKEGPSILRIQQVVRGDSAAYFCASSQPSSYNSPLHFGNGTRLTVT.

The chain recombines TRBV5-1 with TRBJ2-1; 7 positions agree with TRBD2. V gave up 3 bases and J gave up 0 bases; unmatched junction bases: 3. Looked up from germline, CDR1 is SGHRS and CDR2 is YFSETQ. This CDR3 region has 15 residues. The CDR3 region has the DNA TGCGCCAGCAGCTCGGGGGGAGTCTCCTACAATGAGCAGTTCTTC. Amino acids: CASSSGGVSYNEQFF.

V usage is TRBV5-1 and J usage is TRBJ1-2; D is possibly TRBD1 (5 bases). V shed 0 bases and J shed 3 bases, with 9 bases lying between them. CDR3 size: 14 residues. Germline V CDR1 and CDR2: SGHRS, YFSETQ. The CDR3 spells CASSLAGGHYGYTF. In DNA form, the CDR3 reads TGCGCCAGCAGCTTGGCCGGGGGTCACTATGGCTACACCTTC. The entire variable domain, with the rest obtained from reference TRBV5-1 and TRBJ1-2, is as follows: KAGVTQTPRYLIKTRGQQVTLSCSPISGHRSVSWYQQTPGQGLQFLFEYFSETQRNKGNFPGRFSGRQFSNSRSEMNVSTLELGDSALYLCASSLAGGHYGYTFGSGTRLTVV.

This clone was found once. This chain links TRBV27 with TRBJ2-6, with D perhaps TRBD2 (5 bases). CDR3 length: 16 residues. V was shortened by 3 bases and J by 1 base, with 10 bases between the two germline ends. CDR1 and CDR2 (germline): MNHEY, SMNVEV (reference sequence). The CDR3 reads CASSLYRGSGANVLTF. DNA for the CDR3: TGTGCCAGCAGTTTGTATCGGGGATCTGGGGCCAACGTCCTGACTTTC.

The chain's CDR3 is CASSLAARSPSGGTQYF. CDR3 nucleotide sequence: TGTGCCAGCAGCTTAGCGGCGAGGTCCCCCTCCGGAGGGACCCAGTACTTC. This rearrangement joins TRBV7-6 to TRBJ2-5; a weak D match, TRBD2 (5 bases). This CDR3 has 17 residues. From germline, CDR1 is SGHVS and CDR2 FNYEAQ. Trimming shortened V by 0 bases and J by 7 bases, and 21 bases separated the two germline ends.

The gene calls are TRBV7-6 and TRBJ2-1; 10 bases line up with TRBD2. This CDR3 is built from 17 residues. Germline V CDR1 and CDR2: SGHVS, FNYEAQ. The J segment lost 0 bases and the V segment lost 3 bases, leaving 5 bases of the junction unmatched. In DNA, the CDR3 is TGTGCCAGCAGCTTCAGAGCGGGGGGGAGCTCCTACAATGAGCAGTTCTTC. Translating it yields CASSFRAGGSSYNEQFF.

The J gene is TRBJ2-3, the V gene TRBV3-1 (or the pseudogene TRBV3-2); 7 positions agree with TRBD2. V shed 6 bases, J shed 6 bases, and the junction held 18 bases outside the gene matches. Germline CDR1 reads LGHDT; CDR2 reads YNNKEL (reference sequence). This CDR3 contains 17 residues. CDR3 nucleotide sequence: TGTGCCAGCAGACCGCATGGGTGGGCGGGAGTGGAGGATACGCAGTATTTT. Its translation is CASRPHGWAGVEDTQYF.

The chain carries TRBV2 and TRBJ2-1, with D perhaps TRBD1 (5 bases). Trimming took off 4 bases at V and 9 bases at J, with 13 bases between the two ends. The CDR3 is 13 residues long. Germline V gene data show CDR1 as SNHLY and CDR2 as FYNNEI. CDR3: CASSVQGWGEQFF. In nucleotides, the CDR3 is TGTGCCAGCAGTGTTCAGGGTTGGGGTGAGCAGTTCTTC.

The CDR3, as DNA: TGTGCCAGCAGCTTTTATCAGTACGAGCAGTACTTC. This gives the protein CASSFYQYEQYF. The gene calls are TRBV5-8 and TRBJ2-7; D gene uncertain. From germline, CDR1 is SGHTS and CDR2 YDEGEE. Trimming stripped 2 bases from V and 4 bases from J, with 7 bases between. CDR3 length: 12 amino acids.

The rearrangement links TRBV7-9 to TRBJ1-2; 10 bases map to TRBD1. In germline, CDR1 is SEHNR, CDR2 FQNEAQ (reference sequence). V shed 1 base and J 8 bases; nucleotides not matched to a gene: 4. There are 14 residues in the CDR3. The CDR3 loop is CASSLGTGGSGYTF. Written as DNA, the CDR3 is TGTGCCAGCAGCTTAGGGACAGGGGGTAGCGGCTACACCTTC.

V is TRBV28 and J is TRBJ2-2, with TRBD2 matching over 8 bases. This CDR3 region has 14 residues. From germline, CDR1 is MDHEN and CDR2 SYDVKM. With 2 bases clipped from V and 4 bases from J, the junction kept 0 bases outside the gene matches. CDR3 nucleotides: TGTGCCAGCAGTTTACTAGCGGGCACCGGGGAGCTGTTTTTT. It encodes CASSLLAGTGELFF.